This TCR beta chain originates from a study of memory CD4+ T cells and cytomegalovirus serostatus. Study findings and constraints: Suggested: most of the CMV-linked TCR signature lies in CD4+ memory cells.

This CDR3 is built from 14 residues. V was pared by 3 bases and J by 1 base, with 9 bases between. From germline, CDR1 is SEHNR and CDR2 FQNEAQ (reference sequence). The sort gate was single viable CD3+CD4+CD8-CD45RO+ cells for memory CD4+ T cells. Donors' CMV status reflects serum IgG against pp150, pp28, p38, p52. Study processing details: After removing out-of-frame reads, 2,204,828 distinct TCRbeta sequences remained. The method was immunoSEQ multiplex PCR; TCRdb's version includes in-frame clones alone and lacks a portion of them. The V and J calls and clone size are taken from that table; D and trimming were inferred from the DNA. The sample includes 40,000 to 55,000 clones, around four fifths of them seen just once. Sample share makes this clone medium-sized. Its specificity is not known.

V and J are TRBV7-9 and TRBJ1-1; D is undetermined. This TCR was recovered from an adult in good health and CMV-seropositive. Sequenced input: memory CD4+ T cells from blood. The CDR3 coding sequence is TGTGCCAGCAGCTTTGGACCGACGAACACTGAAGCTTTCTTT. This translates into CASSFGPTNTEAFF. Together with reference TRBV7-9 and TRBJ1-1, the CDR3 gives the full variable domain: DTGVSQNPRHKITKRGQNVTFRCDPISEHNRLYWYRQTLGQGPEFLTYFQNEAQLEKSRLLSDRFSAERPKGSFSTLEIQRTEQGDSAMYLCASSFGPTNTEAFFGQGTRLTVV.